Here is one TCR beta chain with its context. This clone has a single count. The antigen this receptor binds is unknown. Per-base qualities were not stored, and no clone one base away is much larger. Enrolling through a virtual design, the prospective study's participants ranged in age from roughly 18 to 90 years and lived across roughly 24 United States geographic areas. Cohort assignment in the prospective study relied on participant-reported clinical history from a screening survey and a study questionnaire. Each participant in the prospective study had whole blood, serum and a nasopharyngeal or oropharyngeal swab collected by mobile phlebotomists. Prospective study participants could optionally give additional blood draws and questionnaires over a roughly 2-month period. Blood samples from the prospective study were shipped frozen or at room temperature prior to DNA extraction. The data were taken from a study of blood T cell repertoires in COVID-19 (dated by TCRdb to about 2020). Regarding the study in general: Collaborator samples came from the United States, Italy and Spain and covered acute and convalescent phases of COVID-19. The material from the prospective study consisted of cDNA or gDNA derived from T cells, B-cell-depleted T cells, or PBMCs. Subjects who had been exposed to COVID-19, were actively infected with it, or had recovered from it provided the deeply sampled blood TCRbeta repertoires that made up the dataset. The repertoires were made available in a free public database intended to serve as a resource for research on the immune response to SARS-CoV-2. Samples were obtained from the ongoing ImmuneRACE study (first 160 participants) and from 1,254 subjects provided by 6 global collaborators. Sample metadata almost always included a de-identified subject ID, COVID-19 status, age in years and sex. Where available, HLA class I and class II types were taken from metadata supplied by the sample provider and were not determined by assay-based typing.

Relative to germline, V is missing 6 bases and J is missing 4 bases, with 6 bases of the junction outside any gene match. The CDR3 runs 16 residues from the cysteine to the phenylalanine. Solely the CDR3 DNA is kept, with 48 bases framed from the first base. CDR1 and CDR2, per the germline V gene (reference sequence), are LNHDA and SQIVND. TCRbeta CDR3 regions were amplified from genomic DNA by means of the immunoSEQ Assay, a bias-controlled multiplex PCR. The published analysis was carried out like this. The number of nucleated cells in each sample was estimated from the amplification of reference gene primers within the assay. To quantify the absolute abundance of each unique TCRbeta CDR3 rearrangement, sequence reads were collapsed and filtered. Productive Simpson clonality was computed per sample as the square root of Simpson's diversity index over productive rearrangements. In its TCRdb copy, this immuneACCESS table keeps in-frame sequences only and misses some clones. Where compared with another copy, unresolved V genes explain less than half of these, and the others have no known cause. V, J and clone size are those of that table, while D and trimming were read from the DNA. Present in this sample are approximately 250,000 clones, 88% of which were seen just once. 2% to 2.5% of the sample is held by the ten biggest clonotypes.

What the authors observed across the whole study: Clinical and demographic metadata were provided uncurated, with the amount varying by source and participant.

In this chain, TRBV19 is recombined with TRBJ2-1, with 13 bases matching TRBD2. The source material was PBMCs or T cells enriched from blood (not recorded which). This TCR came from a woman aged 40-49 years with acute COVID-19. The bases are TGTGCCAGTAGCTCGGAACTAGCGGGGGGGTACAATGAGCAGTTCTTC. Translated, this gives CASSSELAGGYNEQFF.